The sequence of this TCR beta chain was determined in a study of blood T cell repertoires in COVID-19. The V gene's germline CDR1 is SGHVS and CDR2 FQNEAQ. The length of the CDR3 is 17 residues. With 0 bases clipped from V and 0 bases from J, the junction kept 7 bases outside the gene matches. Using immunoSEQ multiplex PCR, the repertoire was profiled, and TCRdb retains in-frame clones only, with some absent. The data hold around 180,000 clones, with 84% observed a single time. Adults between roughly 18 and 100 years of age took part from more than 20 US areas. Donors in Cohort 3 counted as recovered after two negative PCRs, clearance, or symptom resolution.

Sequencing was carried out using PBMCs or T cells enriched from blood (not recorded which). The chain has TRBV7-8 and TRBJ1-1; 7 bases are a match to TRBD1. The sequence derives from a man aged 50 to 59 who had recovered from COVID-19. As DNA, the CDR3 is TGTGCCAGCAGCTTAGCGCCCGGGACAGCCATGAACACTGAAGCTTTCTTT. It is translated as CASSLAPGTAMNTEAFF.